A single T cell receptor (beta chain) is shown here with its context. Its antigen is not known. The CDR3 has 16 residues. After removal of 5 bases from V and 8 bases from J, the junction contained 13 bases not matched to a gene. Germline V gene data show CDR1 as SGHAT and CDR2 as FQNNGV. Both 60 Vbeta primers and 13 Jbeta primers went into the PCR. Libraries were prepared by immunoSEQ multiplex PCR; TCRdb keeps only in-frame clonotypes and omits some of them. The data contain hundreds of thousands of clones, roughly 90% of them singletons. This sample stems from a study of cytomegalovirus exposure and HLA in healthy donors. Overall study context: Out of roughly 170 million T cells, an earlier analysis found 117 million unique TCR beta sequences in total.

Study observations and caveats: The study listed 150 to 200 cytomegalovirus-associated TCR beta chains. Other equally common chains were less clonally expanded than HLA-associated TCR beta chains, a later analysis showed.

The TCR comes from a woman aged 18 to 35 in good health and CMV-seronegative. J is TRBJ1-4 and V is TRBV11-2; 8 bases are a match to TRBD1. The sample comprised PBMCs. The DNA for the CDR3 is TGTGCCAGCAGCCCTAGTGGACAGGGAGAATTAGAAAAACTGTTTTTT. As protein: CASSPSGQGELEKLFF.